Listed here are 31 T cell receptor beta chains from one sample, sequenced in a study of blood T cell repertoires in COVID-19. Produced via immunoSEQ multiplex PCR; TCRdb's table is partial and in-frame only. The sample shows under 250,000 clones, approximately 80% of them seen only once. The sample comprised PBMCs or T cells enriched from blood (not recorded which). These receptor sequences come from a man younger than 40 with acute COVID-19.

The chain links TRBV27 to TRBJ1-2; no firm D call. The V gene lost 0 bases and the J gene lost 3 bases, with 5 bases spanning the gap. Germline values: CDR1 MNHEY, CDR2 SMNVEV (reference sequence). CDR3 length: 13 amino acids. The CDR3 coding sequence is TGTGCCAGCAGTTTATCCGGGGACTATGGCTACACCTTC. Translating gives CASSLSGDYGYTF.

V usage is TRBV11-1 and J usage is TRBJ2-3, with D uncertain. V was shortened by 5 bases and J by 0 bases, with 3 bases between the two germline ends. Germline V gene lookup returns CDR1 SGHAT and CDR2 FQDESV (reference sequence). The CDR3 runs 12 residues. Here the CDR3 DNA reads TGTGCCAGCAGCCCTAGCACAGATACGCAGTATTTT. Amino acids: CASSPSTDTQYF.

The chain employs TRBV2 and TRBJ1-2; TRBD1 matches at 7 bases. V lost 11 bases and J lost 1; bases outside the gene matches: 13. CDR3 length equals 15 residues. CDR1 SNHLY and CDR2 FYNNEI come from the germline V gene. The CDR3 spells CASKKGRGYNYGYTF. DNA of the CDR3: TGTGCCTCCAAAAAGGGCAGGGGGTATAACTATGGCTACACCTTC.

Only one count was recorded for this clone. This chain joins TRBV29-1 and TRBJ1-3; D remains unclear. Trimming removed 4 bases at V and 4 bases at J, with 5 bases between. CDR1 is SQVTM, CDR2 ANQGSEA, per germline. CDR3 length equals 11 residues. CDR3 in DNA: TGCAGCGTTGGAGGGGGAAACACCATATATTTT. This gives the protein CSVGGGNTIYF.

The DNA of the CDR3 is TGTGCCTGGAGTGTAGGGGCTATAGCCAAAAACATTCAGTACTTC. Residues: CAWSVGAIAKNIQYF. V is TRBV30 and J is TRBJ2-4; a possible D gene is TRBD1 (5 bases). Trimming removed 0 bases at V and 0 bases at J, with 9 bases between. There are 15 residues in the CDR3. Germline V gives CDR1 GTSNPN, CDR2 SVGIG (reference sequence).

The V gene is TRBV13, the J gene TRBJ1-4; no clear D. Per germline, CDR1 PRHDT and CDR2 FYEKMQ (reference sequence). CDR3 length: 16 amino acids. The V and J ends lost 0 bases and 1 base respectively, with 9 bases between them. Written as DNA, the CDR3 is TGTGCCAGCAGCTTAGGCGGGAGCCGAACTAATGAAAAACTGTTTTTT. Residues: CASSLGGSRTNEKLFF.

This chain connects TRBV5-1 to TRBJ2-7; 9 positions match TRBD1. This CDR3 spans 13 amino acids. Per the germline V gene, CDR1 is SGHRS and CDR2 is YFSETQ. The junction had 4 bases not matched to a gene; V was cut back by 4 bases and J by 5 bases. This CDR3 reads CASSRGQGDEQYF. The CDR3 DNA sequence: TGCGCCAGCAGCAGGGGACAGGGAGACGAGCAGTACTTC.

CDR3 region: CASSVGLAGGPLQYEQYF. The CDR3 DNA reads as TGTGCCAGCAGCGTAGGACTAGCGGGGGGCCCTCTCCAATACGAGCAGTACTTC. The J gene is TRBJ2-7, the V gene TRBV9, with 13 bases aligning to TRBD2. The CDR3 runs 18 residues. J lost 4 bases, V lost 0 bases, and 10 bases had no gene match. Germline-derived CDR1 and CDR2 are SGDLS and YYNGEE. Looking up the rest from reference TRBV9 and TRBJ2-7 gives the full variable domain: DSGVTQTPKHLITATGQRVTLRCSPRSGDLSVYWYQQSLDQGLQFLIQYYNGEERAKGNILERFSAQQFPDLHSELNLSSLELGDSALYFCASSVGLAGGPLQYEQYFGPGTRLTVT.

The count of this clone is one. J is TRBJ1-5 and V is TRBV18, with 7 bases fitting TRBD1. The CDR3 has 15 residues. Trimming removed 2 bases from V and 7 bases from J; junction bases left unmatched: 8. Germline CDR1 reads KGHSH; CDR2 reads LQKENI. The CDR3 loop reads CASSPARTGYQPQHF. The CDR3 DNA sequence: TGTGCCAGCTCACCAGCACGGACAGGTTACCAGCCCCAGCATTTT. The whole variable domain, filled in from reference TRBV18 and TRBJ1-5, reads NAGVMQNPRHLVRRRGQEARLRCSPMKGHSHVYWYRQLPEEGLKFMVYLQKENIIDESGMPKERFSAEFPKEGPSILRIQQVVRGDSAAYFCASSPARTGYQPQHFGDGTRLSIL.

V gene TRBV9 combines with J gene TRBJ1-1; D remains ambiguous. V shed 0 bases and J shed 2 bases, with 8 bases lying between them. Germline CDR1 is SGDLS and CDR2 is YYNGEE. There are 14 residues in the CDR3. CDR3 amino acids: CASSVVDTNTEAFF. The CDR3 bases are TGTGCCAGCAGCGTAGTTGACACAAACACTGAAGCTTTCTTT.

The chain employs TRBV7-6 and TRBJ1-1; no definite D call. V was clipped by 2 bases and J by 1 base, with 8 bases between them. Germline loops: CDR1 SGHVS, CDR2 FNYEAQ. The CDR3 runs to 14 residues. CDR3 sequence (DNA): TGTGCCAGCAGCTTAACTTCGGGGAACACTGAAGCTTTCTTT. It translates to CASSLTSGNTEAFF.

The V call is TRBV14, the J call TRBJ2-5; TRBD1 might be the D (6 bases). Germline V lookup: CDR1 SGHDN, CDR2 FVKESK. Trimming left V 1 base short and J 4 bases short, with 10 bases between. The CDR3 totals 14 residues. The CDR3 protein is CASSQAGGGETQYF. The CDR3 DNA is TGTGCCAGCAGCCAAGCTGGGGGCGGAGAGACCCAGTACTTC.

This clone has only one observation. The chain links TRBV3-1 (or the pseudogene TRBV3-2) to TRBJ2-1; the D is unclear. Germline-derived CDR1 and CDR2 are LGHDT and YNNKEL (reference sequence). The ends were cut back, 1 base at V and 4 bases at J, with 5 bases in the middle. The CDR3 runs to 13 residues. The CDR3 sequence: CASSQVAYNEQFF. For the CDR3, the DNA is TGTGCCAGCAGCCAAGTCGCGTACAATGAGCAGTTCTTC.

The chain uses TRBV5-6 and TRBJ1-2, with a weak D call TRBD1 (5 bases). CDR1 is SGHDT, CDR2 YYEEEE, per germline. The CDR3 totals 14 residues. V was shortened by 3 bases and J by 1 base, with 10 bases between the two germline ends. The CDR3 protein is CASSWRQGNYGYTF. The CDR3 DNA reads TGTGCCAGCAGCTGGCGCCAGGGTAACTATGGCTACACCTTC.

In its sample, this clone was seen once. CDR3: CASSRNRGFYEQYF. CDR3 nucleotides: TGTGCCAGCAGTCGAAACAGGGGATTCTACGAGCAGTACTTC. The gene calls are TRBV6-2 or TRBV6-3 and TRBJ2-7, with 7 bases lining up with TRBD1. Germline V gene data show CDR1 as MNHEY and CDR2 as SVGEGT. This CDR3 has 14 residues. Germline trimming cut 5 bases from V and 3 bases from J; bases unmatched to any gene: 7.

V gene TRBV10-1 combines with J gene TRBJ2-3; TRBD2 agrees at 10 bases. This CDR3 has 16 residues. The germline gives CDR1 WNHNN, CDR2 SYGVQD (reference sequence). V trimming: 5 bases; J trimming: 1 base; junction bases outside the gene matches: 6. The DNA for the CDR3 is TGCGCCAGCAGTCCATTAGCGGGAGGCCGCACAGATACGCAGTATTTT. It yields the protein CASSPLAGGRTDTQYF.

The V gene is TRBV2, the J gene TRBJ2-7, with D perhaps TRBD1 (5 bases). In germline, CDR1 is SNHLY, CDR2 FYNNEI. The V and J ends lost 6 bases and 7 bases respectively, with 10 bases between them. The CDR3 has 11 amino acids. Here the CDR3 reads CASSAGLEQYF. CDR3 coding DNA: TGTGCCAGCAGCGCAGGGCTAGAGCAGTACTTC.

The count of this clone is one. The chain employs TRBV9 and TRBJ2-1, with 7 bases lining up with TRBD1. This CDR3 is 17 amino acids long. The trim removed 0 bases at V and 7 bases at J, leaving 13 bases unmatched. CDR1 is SGDLS and CDR2 is YYNGEE in the germline V gene. The CDR3 loop reads CASSVALQGQGDNEQFF. In DNA form, the CDR3 reads TGTGCCAGCAGCGTAGCTCTCCAGGGGCAGGGGGATAATGAGCAGTTCTTC.

The V call is TRBV5-1, the J call TRBJ2-5, with D perhaps TRBD1 (5 bases). V lost 1 base, J lost 5 bases, and 9 bases lay in between. The CDR3 spans 13 residues. Germline lookup yields CDR1 SGHRS and CDR2 YFSETQ. Here the CDR3 reads CASSLRGSETQYF. For the CDR3, the DNA is TGCGCCAGCAGCTTGAGGGGATCGGAGACCCAGTACTTC.

The table lists this clone with a count of one. The chain links TRBV12-5 to TRBJ2-1; a weak D match, TRBD2 (6 bases). Germline V CDR1 and CDR2: LGHNT, FRNRAP. V dropped 6 bases and J dropped 0 bases, with 9 bases sitting between them. The CDR3 spans 14 residues. CDR3: CASGRGSSYNEQFF. As DNA, the CDR3 is TGTGCTAGTGGCCGGGGGAGCTCCTACAATGAGCAGTTCTTC.

The gene calls are TRBV9 and TRBJ2-3, with D possibly TRBD2 on 5 matching bases. The CDR3 extends over 15 amino acids. V was cut by 4 bases and J by 0 bases, with 12 bases left in between. Germline V gene lookup returns CDR1 SGDLS and CDR2 YYNGEE. CDR3 coding DNA: TGTGCCAGCAGCCCGCGGACTTCTAGCACAGATACGCAGTATTTT. Translated, it gives CASSPRTSSTDTQYF. Drawing the rest from reference TRBV9 and TRBJ2-3, the complete variable domain is DSGVTQTPKHLITATGQRVTLRCSPRSGDLSVYWYQQSLDQGLQFLIQYYNGEERAKGNILERFSAQQFPDLHSELNLSSLELGDSALYFCASSPRTSSTDTQYFGPGTRLTVL.

V is TRBV10-2 and J is TRBJ2-7; TRBD2 matches 7 bases. Germline trimming cut 7 bases from V and 3 bases from J; bases unmatched to any gene: 9. CDR3 length: 14 amino acids. The V gene's germline CDR1 is WSHSY and CDR2 SAAADI. The CDR3 sequence is CASNLAGVFYEQYF. The CDR3 bases are TGCGCCAGCAACTTAGCGGGTGTCTTCTACGAGCAGTACTTC.

The chain couples TRBV5-1 to TRBJ2-3; 9 nucleotides match TRBD1. This CDR3 contains 15 residues. The V and J ends lost 0 bases and 5 bases, in that order; junction bases with no gene match: 4. The V gene's germline CDR1 is SGHRS and CDR2 YFSETQ. CDR3 bases: TGCGCCAGCAGCTTGGAAGGGACAGGGATAGATACGCAGTATTTT. It translates to CASSLEGTGIDTQYF.

This clone was detected a few times. The chain links TRBV6-5 to TRBJ2-6; D unclear. V was shortened by 2 bases and J by 0 bases, with 5 bases between the two germline ends. The CDR3 extends over 15 amino acids. Germline assignment: CDR1 MNHEY and CDR2 SVGAGI. This chain's CDR3 is CASSYRVSGANVLTF. Here the CDR3 DNA reads TGTGCCAGCAGTTACCGGGTCTCTGGGGCCAACGTCCTGACTTTC.

This clone was recorded at least ten times. The chain employs TRBV5-4 and TRBJ2-3; TRBD2 agrees at 8 bases. This CDR3 region has 15 residues. The V and J ends lost 4 bases and 1 base, in that order; junction bases with no gene match: 5. From germline, CDR1 is SGHNT and CDR2 YYREEE (reference sequence). The CDR3 DNA is TGTGCCAGCAGCCCAGACGGGGGGGGCACAGATACGCAGTATTTT. Its protein product is CASSPDGGGTDTQYF. The variable domain in full, completed from reference TRBV5-4 and TRBJ2-3, reads ETGVTQSPTHLIKTRGQQVTLRCSSQSGHNTVSWYQQALGQGPQFIFQYYREEENGRGNFPPRFSGLQFPNYSSELNVNALELDDSALYLCASSPDGGGTDTQYFGPGTRLTVL.

This sequence joins TRBV18 and TRBJ2-2; the match to TRBD1 covers 9 bases. This CDR3 contains 17 residues. Germline assignment: CDR1 KGHSH and CDR2 LQKENI. Unmatched junction bases numbered 7, after V lost 2 bases and J lost 3 bases. CDR3 DNA: TGTGCCAGCTCACCAACCAAGACAGGGGGGTACACCGGGGAGCTGTTTTTT. It is translated as CASSPTKTGGYTGELFF. The complete variable domain, with remaining parts taken from reference TRBV18 and TRBJ2-2, reads NAGVMQNPRHLVRRRGQEARLRCSPMKGHSHVYWYRQLPEEGLKFMVYLQKENIIDESGMPKERFSAEFPKEGPSILRIQQVVRGDSAAYFCASSPTKTGGYTGELFFGEGSRLTVL.

The chain couples TRBV25-1 to TRBJ2-3, with a tentative D call TRBD1 (6 bases). The length of the CDR3 is 15 residues. V was cut by 8 bases and J by 4 bases, with 19 bases left in between. The V gene's germline CDR1 is MGHDK and CDR2 SYGVNS. CDR3: CASEQGREVADTQYF. The DNA for the CDR3 is TGTGCCAGCGAACAGGGCAGGGAAGTTGCAGATACGCAGTATTTT.

J is TRBJ1-4 and V is TRBV5-1; a possible D gene is TRBD1 (5 bases). Trimming shortened V by 0 bases and J by 3 bases, and 9 bases separated the two germline ends. This CDR3 spans 15 amino acids. Looked up from germline, CDR1 is SGHRS and CDR2 is YFSETQ. This CDR3 reads CASSLGGTSNEKLFF. The CDR3 bases are TGCGCCAGCAGCTTGGGAGGGACTTCTAATGAAAAACTGTTTTTT.

This chain links TRBV19 with TRBJ2-6; a weak D match, TRBD1 (6 bases). CDR1 LNHDA and CDR2 SQIVND come from the germline V gene (reference sequence). Deletions cut 8 bases from V and 9 bases from J, with 14 bases between. The CDR3 totals 13 residues. The CDR3 nucleotides read TGTGCCAGTCGTACAGGGCTAGTCAACGTCCTGACTTTC. Encoded protein: CASRTGLVNVLTF.

CDR3 in DNA: TGTGCCAGCAGCCCCCGGGACACGGCCTATGGCTACACCTTC. This translates into CASSPRDTAYGYTF. The V call is TRBV5-4, the J call TRBJ1-2, with a weak D call TRBD1 (6 bases). CDR3 length: 14 amino acids. V lost 4 bases to trimming and J lost 4 bases, with 14 bases between them. Germline V CDR1 and CDR2: SGHNT, YYREEE (reference sequence).

V usage is TRBV19 and J usage is TRBJ1-5; D ambiguous. This CDR3 contains 17 residues. The germline gives CDR1 LNHDA, CDR2 SQIVND (reference sequence). The germline V and J ends were trimmed by 3 bases and 0 bases, with 15 bases remaining between them. The CDR3 bases are TGTGCCAGTAGTATCACCTACGGGGAGTATAGCAATCAGCCCCAGCATTTT. Its translation: CASSITYGEYSNQPQHF.